These 28 T cell receptor beta chains were all obtained from the same sample, sequenced in a study of cytomegalovirus exposure and HLA in healthy donors. Produced via immunoSEQ multiplex PCR; TCRdb's table is partial and in-frame only. The sample has about 220,000 clones, roughly 88% seen once; the top ten hold over 2.5%. The specimen was PBMCs. Receptors originate from a woman aged 18-29 years in good health and CMV-seronegative.

The V gene is TRBV2, the J gene TRBJ2-2, with TRBD2 as a possible D gene (5 bases). The germline V gene encodes CDR1 SNHLY and CDR2 FYNNEI. This CDR3 comprises 13 residues. Trimming took off 7 bases at V and 6 bases at J, with 12 bases between the two ends. In DNA, the CDR3 is TGTGCCAGCATCCCAGCGCGGGCCGGGGAGCTGTTTTTT. It is translated as CASIPARAGELFF.

V is TRBV10-2 and J is TRBJ2-2; D perhaps matches TRBD1 (5 bases). Trimming stripped 1 base from V and 6 bases from J, with 9 bases between. The CDR3 is 14 residues long. CDR1 and CDR2 from the germline V gene are WSHSY and SAAADI. The CDR3 nucleotides read TGCGCCAGCAGTGAGTACCAACAGGCCGGGGAGCTGTTTTTT. The encoded protein is CASSEYQQAGELFF.

The J gene is TRBJ2-7, the V gene TRBV29-1; D is undetermined. CDR1 is SQVTM and CDR2 is ANQGSEA in the germline V gene. V lost 0 bases to trimming and J lost 2 bases, with 11 bases between them. The CDR3 has 14 residues. Written as DNA, the CDR3 is TGCAGCGTTGAAGATCTAGGCCCTACCTACGAGCAGTACTTC. This encodes CSVEDLGPTYEQYF.

The chain joins TRBV7-2 to TRBJ2-3; D may be TRBD1 (5 bases). The CDR3 totals 16 residues. The germline V and J ends were trimmed by 3 bases and 0 bases, with 13 bases remaining between them. In germline, CDR1 is SGHTA, CDR2 FQGNSA. The CDR3 DNA reads as TGTGCCAGCAGCTTCCCCCTAAGGGGTAGCACAGATACGCAGTATTTT. This encodes CASSFPLRGSTDTQYF.

The CDR3 DNA follows: TGTGCCACGGGACAGGAGAACACTGAAGCTTTCTTT. It codes for CATGQENTEAFF. The V call is TRBV6-5, the J call TRBJ1-1, with TRBD1 identical over 8 bases. Germline CDR1 and CDR2: MNHEY and SVGAGI. The length of the CDR3 is 12 residues. V gave up 10 bases and J gave up 1 base; unmatched junction bases: 2.

The V and J genes are TRBV6-1 and TRBJ2-1, with 14 bases identical to TRBD2. Germline V gives CDR1 MNHNS, CDR2 SASEGT. V was clipped by 6 bases and J by 8 bases; unmatched bases: 3. The CDR3 runs to 14 residues. The DNA for the CDR3 is TGTGCCAGCAGGGGACTAGCGGGAGCCGATGAGCAGTTCTTC. Amino acid sequence: CASRGLAGADEQFF.

This rearrangement joins TRBV18 to TRBJ2-5; 9 bases agree with TRBD1. V lost 2 bases to trimming and J lost 8 bases; unmatched junction nucleotides: 6. Per the germline V gene, CDR1 is KGHSH and CDR2 is LQKENI. The CDR3 length is 14 residues. The CDR3: CASSPRTGEVTQYF. As DNA, the CDR3 is TGTGCCAGCTCACCAAGGACAGGGGAGGTAACCCAGTACTTC.

The V call is TRBV5-4, the J call TRBJ2-1; 7 bases align to TRBD1. The junction had 12 bases not matched to a gene; V was cut back by 4 bases and J by 5 bases. This CDR3 is built from 16 residues. The germline gives CDR1 SGHNT, CDR2 YYREEE (reference sequence). CDR3 sequence reads: CASSPTPGQSNNEQFF. The CDR3 DNA is TGTGCCAGCAGCCCAACCCCGGGACAGAGTAACAATGAGCAGTTCTTC. The full variable domain, completed using reference TRBV5-4 and TRBJ2-1, is ETGVTQSPTHLIKTRGQQVTLRCSSQSGHNTVSWYQQALGQGPQFIFQYYREEENGRGNFPPRFSGLQFPNYSSELNVNALELDDSALYLCASSPTPGQSNNEQFFGPGTRLTVL.

This sequence joins TRBV19 and TRBJ1-5, with TRBD1 identical over 9 bases. The V gene end was trimmed by 3 bases and the J gene end by 5 bases; junction bases not matched to a gene: 5. Germline CDR1 is LNHDA and CDR2 is SQIVND (reference sequence). The CDR3 sequence is 15 residues long. The CDR3 DNA sequence: TGTGCCAGTAGTATGGGCGACAGGGGGTATCAGCCCCAGCATTTT. Translating it yields CASSMGDRGYQPQHF. Filled out from reference TRBV19 and TRBJ1-5, the complete variable domain reads DGGITQSPKYLFRKEGQNVTLSCEQNLNHDAMYWYRQDPGQGLRLIYYSQIVNDFQKGDIAEGYSVSREKKESFPLTVTSAQKNPTAFYLCASSMGDRGYQPQHFGDGTRLSIL.

CDR3 nucleotides: TGTGCCAGCAGTGGACTAGCGGGGAAATACAATGAGCAGTTCTTC. Protein product: CASSGLAGKYNEQFF. This rearrangement joins TRBV25-1 to TRBJ2-1; 11 bases line up with TRBD2. The CDR3 runs 15 residues. Looked up from germline, CDR1 is MGHDK and CDR2 is SYGVNS. Trimming cost V 4 bases and J 4 bases; bases outside gene matches: 3.

The chain uses TRBV19 and TRBJ1-5; D gene uncertain. The CDR3 loop spans 14 amino acids. Germline-derived CDR1 and CDR2 are LNHDA and SQIVND (reference sequence). The V gene lost 8 bases and the J gene lost 2 bases, with 13 bases spanning the gap. CDR3 coding DNA: TGTGCCAGTCTTAGAACGAGCGGCAATCAGCCCCAGCATTTT. Its translation: CASLRTSGNQPQHF.

This chain joins TRBV28 and TRBJ2-1, with D hard to call. The germline V gene encodes CDR1 MDHEN and CDR2 SYDVKM. V lost 3 bases to trimming and J lost 10 bases, with 7 bases between them. CDR3 length: 11 residues. As DNA, the CDR3 is TGTGCCAGCAGTTTTAGAAACGAGCAGTTCTTC. This gives the protein CASSFRNEQFF.

This chain links TRBV29-1 with TRBJ1-3; D may be TRBD1 (6 bases). The CDR3 loop spans 13 amino acids. Germline V gene lookup returns CDR1 SQVTM and CDR2 ANQGSEA. With 6 bases removed from V and 2 bases from J, the gap between germline ends came to 11 bases. CDR3 sequence reads: CSVADRTGNTIYF. The CDR3 nucleotides read TGCAGCGTCGCAGACAGGACTGGAAACACCATATATTTT.

J is TRBJ2-3 and V is TRBV28, with 8 bases lining up with TRBD2. The CDR3 sequence is 14 residues long. In germline, CDR1 is MDHEN, CDR2 SYDVKM. Trimming at V came to 7 bases and at J to 1 base, leaving 4 bases not matched to a gene. CDR3 loop: CASKKTSGTDTQYF. The CDR3 DNA reads as TGTGCCAGCAAAAAGACTAGCGGCACAGATACGCAGTATTTT.

The sample holds one count of this clone. The rearrangement uses TRBV30 and TRBJ2-3; TRBD2 agrees at 13 bases. The CDR3 is 15 amino acids. Germline CDR1 and CDR2: GTSNPN and SVGIG (reference sequence). Trimming cost V 5 bases and J 5 bases; bases outside gene matches: 7. Here the CDR3 DNA reads TGTGCCTGGGGACGGACTAGCGGGAGAATAGATACGCAGTATTTT. It is translated as CAWGRTSGRIDTQYF. The whole variable domain, remainder taken from reference TRBV30 and TRBJ2-3, is SQTIHQWPATLVQPVGSPLSLECTVEGTSNPNLYWYRQAAGRGLQLLFYSVGIGQISSEVPQNLSASRPQDRQFILSSKKLLLSDSGFYLCAWGRTSGRIDTQYFGPGTRLTVL.

The chain links TRBV13 to TRBJ2-5; 13 bases are a match to TRBD2. Trimming cost V 5 bases and J 3 bases; bases outside gene matches: 3. The CDR3 length is 15 residues. CDR1 PRHDT and CDR2 FYEKMQ come from the germline V gene (reference sequence). CDR3 nucleotides: TGTGCCAGCAGCAGAGGACTAGCGGGAGAAGAGACCCAGTACTTC. Translating gives CASSRGLAGEETQYF.

The chain is built from TRBV4-3 and TRBJ2-1; D ambiguous. This CDR3 is 14 amino acids long. The germline CDR1 and CDR2 sequences are LGHNA and YSLEER. Trimming left V 4 bases short and J 0 bases short, with 7 bases between. CDR3 coding DNA: TGCGCCAGCAGCCCTCTGAGCTCCTACAATGAGCAGTTCTTC. Amino acid sequence: CASSPLSSYNEQFF.

V usage is TRBV6-6 and J usage is TRBJ2-1, with TRBD1 matching over 7 bases. V trimming: 4 bases; J trimming: 2 bases; junction bases outside the gene matches: 5. CDR1 is MNHNY, CDR2 SVGAGI, per germline (reference sequence). CDR3 length: 15 residues. CDR3 in amino acids: CASSWDSPPYNEQFF. The DNA of the CDR3 is TGTGCCAGCAGTTGGGACAGCCCACCCTACAATGAGCAGTTCTTC.

The V call is TRBV29-1, the J call TRBJ1-4; 8 positions match TRBD1. The trim removed 7 bases at V and 2 bases at J, leaving 3 bases unmatched. Germline CDR1 and CDR2: SQVTM and ANQGSEA. The CDR3 is 13 residues long. CDR3 protein: CSAWTGTNEKLFF. Here the CDR3 DNA reads TGCAGCGCCTGGACAGGGACTAATGAAAAACTGTTTTTT.

This rearrangement joins TRBV5-6 to TRBJ1-2, with 10 bases fitting TRBD1. Trimming removed 3 bases from V and 6 bases from J; junction bases left unmatched: 2. The CDR3 has 13 residues. CDR1 is SGHDT, CDR2 YYEEEE, per germline. CDR3 protein: CASSSGTGDGYTF. CDR3 bases: TGTGCCAGCAGCTCCGGGACAGGGGATGGCTACACCTTC.

The chain carries TRBV2 and TRBJ2-2, with 8 bases matching TRBD1. Germline CDR1 and CDR2: SNHLY and FYNNEI. This CDR3 has 15 amino acids. Trimming removed 0 bases from V and 7 bases from J; junction bases left unmatched: 4. The CDR3 coding sequence is TGTGCCAGCAGTGAAGCCAGGGGGCTTAACGGGGAGCTGTTTTTT. Translation: CASSEARGLNGELFF.

The genes are TRBV29-1 and TRBJ1-3, with TRBD1 as a possible D gene (5 bases). V lost 4 bases to trimming and J lost 4 bases, with 14 bases between them. The CDR3 runs to 14 residues. Germline V gives CDR1 SQVTM, CDR2 ANQGSEA. CDR3 nucleotides: TGCAGCGTTGGGACACTCGGTCCGGGAAACACCATATATTTT. Encoded protein: CSVGTLGPGNTIYF.

V and J are TRBV11-2 and TRBJ2-5; 10 bases are shared with TRBD2. V shed 0 bases, J shed 4 bases, and the junction held 11 bases outside the gene matches. CDR3 size: 18 residues. The germline gives CDR1 SGHAT, CDR2 FQNNGV. The CDR3 DNA sequence: TGTGCCAGCAGCTTAGATCCTATGCTAGCGGGAGCCGTAGAGACCCAGTACTTC. Residues: CASSLDPMLAGAVETQYF.

The chain carries TRBV28 and TRBJ1-1, with D unclear. V lost 5 bases and J lost 5, with 12 bases in between. CDR1 and CDR2 (germline): MDHEN, SYDVKM. The CDR3 has 13 residues. The CDR3 sequence is CASSSPPLTEAFF. The DNA of the CDR3 is TGTGCCAGCAGTAGCCCACCCTTGACTGAAGCTTTCTTT.

This chain links TRBV18 with TRBJ2-7; 14 bases agree with TRBD2. J lost 6 bases, V lost 5 bases, and 9 bases had no gene match. Germline values: CDR1 KGHSH, CDR2 LQKENI. This CDR3 is 16 amino acids long. The CDR3 bases are TGTGCCAGCTCAGCCCCCGGACTAGCGGGAGGAAGCGAGCAGTACTTC. Protein sequence: CASSAPGLAGGSEQYF.

This chain links TRBV6-5 with TRBJ1-2, with D perhaps TRBD1 (6 bases). Per germline, CDR1 MNHEY and CDR2 SVGAGI. CDR3 size: 13 residues. The germline V and J ends were trimmed by 2 bases and 4 bases, with 8 bases remaining between them. The CDR3 DNA reads TGTGCCAGCAGTTACCAGGACAGCTATGGCTACACCTTC. This codes for CASSYQDSYGYTF.

The rearrangement uses TRBV5-4 and TRBJ2-7; 10 bases map to TRBD1. Germline lookup yields CDR1 SGHNT and CDR2 YYREEE (reference sequence). V lost 10 bases and J lost 1; bases outside the gene matches: 8. The CDR3 totals 14 residues. CDR3 nucleotide sequence: TGTGCCTCCACCCGGGACAGGGGATCCTACGAGCAGTACTTC. This sequence encodes CASTRDRGSYEQYF.

The V call is TRBV4-1, the J call TRBJ1-5; D gene unclear. From germline, CDR1 is MGHRA and CDR2 YSYEKL. The CDR3 has 14 amino acids. V dropped 1 base and J dropped 5 bases, with 9 bases sitting between them. CDR3 sequence: CASSQVAGYQPQHF. As DNA, the CDR3 is TGCGCCAGCAGCCAAGTGGCGGGCTATCAGCCCCAGCATTTT.